This T cell receptor beta chain was sequenced for a study of patients and donors after allogeneic stem cell transplantation. TCRdb used MiXCR to reprocess the RT-PCR reads, holding one entry per CDR3 protein. The sample shows a few hundred thousand distinct CDR3 sequences, 38% of them seen only once. The CDR3 runs to 17 residues. Germline loops: CDR1 LNHNV, CDR2 YYDKDF (reference sequence). V lost 0 bases and J lost 2; bases outside the gene matches: 9. Sequencing was performed on blood, either unsorted or a sorted T cell fraction (not recorded which). This clonotype was sampled from a human donor who was either an allogeneic HSCT recipient or a stem cell or donor lymphocyte infusion donor (not recorded which). It is not recorded whose cells these are; they may come from a transplant donor. V and J are TRBV15 and TRBJ2-7; 8 nucleotides agree with TRBD2. In DNA, the CDR3 is TGTGCCACCAGCAGAGATTATAAGCGGGGGTTAACCTACGAGCAGTACTTC. Residues: CATSRDYKRGLTYEQYF.